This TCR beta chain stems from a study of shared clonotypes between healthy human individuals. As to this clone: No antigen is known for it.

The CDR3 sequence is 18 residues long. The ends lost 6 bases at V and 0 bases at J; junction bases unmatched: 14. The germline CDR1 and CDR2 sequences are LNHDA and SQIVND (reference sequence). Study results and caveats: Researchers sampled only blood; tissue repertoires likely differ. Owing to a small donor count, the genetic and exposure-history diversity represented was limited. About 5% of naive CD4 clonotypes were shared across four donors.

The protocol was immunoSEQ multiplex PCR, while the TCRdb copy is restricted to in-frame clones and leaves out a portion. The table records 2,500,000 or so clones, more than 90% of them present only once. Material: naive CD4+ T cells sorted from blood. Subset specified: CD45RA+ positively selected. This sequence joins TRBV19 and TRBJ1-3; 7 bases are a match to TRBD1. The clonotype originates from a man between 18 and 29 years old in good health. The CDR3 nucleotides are TGTGCCAGTAGCCGAGGACAGGCGGTGGTCCTCTCTGGAAACACCATATATTTT. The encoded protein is CASSRGQAVVLSGNTIYF.